The present entry profiles one T cell receptor beta chain with its context. Its matching antigen is unknown. Every immunoSEQ plate was one replicate of a subset's evenly spread DNA. The assay was immunoSEQ multiplex PCR, and TCRdb's table has in-frame clones only and misses some. The profile covers hundreds of thousands of clones, with roughly 95% appearing a single time and 0.05% to 0.07% taken by the ten largest. It was into CD45RA+ naive and CD45RA-negative memory subsets that the CD4+ cells were split. This sample stems from a study of shared clonotypes between healthy human individuals. Study results and caveats: In having few donors, the study represented limited genetic and exposure-history diversity. Among the subsets, naive ones generally showed larger estimated richness than memory ones.

V lost 4 bases and J lost 3; bases outside the gene matches: 7. Germline CDR1 reads MNHEY; CDR2 reads SMNVEV (reference sequence). The CDR3 totals 15 residues. The clonotype originates from a woman between 25 and 40 years old in good health. This chain uses TRBV27 with TRBJ1-1, with 8 bases fitting TRBD1. The sample taken for sequencing was naive CD4+ T cells sorted from blood. The subset is: CD45RA+ positively selected. The CDR3 loop is CASSSPGQGDTEAFF. The CDR3 DNA is TGTGCCAGCAGTTCACCCGGACAGGGAGACACTGAAGCTTTCTTT.